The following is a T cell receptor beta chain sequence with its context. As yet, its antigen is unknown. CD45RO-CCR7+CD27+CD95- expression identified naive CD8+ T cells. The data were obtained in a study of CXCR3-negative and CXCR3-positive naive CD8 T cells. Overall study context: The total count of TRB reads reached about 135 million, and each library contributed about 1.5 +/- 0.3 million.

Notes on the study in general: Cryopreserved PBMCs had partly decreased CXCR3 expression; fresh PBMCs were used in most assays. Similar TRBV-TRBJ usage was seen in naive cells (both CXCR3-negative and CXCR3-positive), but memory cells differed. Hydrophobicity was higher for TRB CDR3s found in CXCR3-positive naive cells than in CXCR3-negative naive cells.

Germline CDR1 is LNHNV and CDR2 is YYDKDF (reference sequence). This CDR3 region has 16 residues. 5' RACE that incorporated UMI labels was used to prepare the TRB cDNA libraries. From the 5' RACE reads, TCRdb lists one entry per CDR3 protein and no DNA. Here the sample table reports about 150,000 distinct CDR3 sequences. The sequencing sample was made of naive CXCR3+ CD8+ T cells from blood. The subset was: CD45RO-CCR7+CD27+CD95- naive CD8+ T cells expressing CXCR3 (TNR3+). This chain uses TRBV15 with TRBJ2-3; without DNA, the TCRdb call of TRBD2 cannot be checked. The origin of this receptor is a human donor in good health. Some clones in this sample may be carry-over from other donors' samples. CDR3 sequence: CATLSIAGARPDTQYF.